The clone carrying this T cell receptor beta chain was seen ten or more times. Its matching antigen is unknown. With V trimmed by 6 bases and J by 0 bases, 2 bases remained unmatched. The CDR3 runs 13 residues. Germline values: CDR1 MNHEY, CDR2 SVGEGT. A sample-barcoded 5' primer and a J-beta primer mix were used in a second PCR of about 7 to 11 cycles. Via MiXCR, TCRdb re-called the 5' RACE reads, giving one row per CDR3 protein. The repertoire holds roughly 1.5 million distinct CDR3 sequences, with roughly 43% as singletons. The data are from a study of blood T cells in healthy people across ages. Study-level results: It was found that TCR beta diversity correlated strongly with the percentage of naive T cells. Donor CMV status was unknown, possibly confounding expanded clonotype changes. Estimated diversity across one million T cells was deemed an underestimate.

The chain has TRBV6-2 or TRBV6-3 and TRBJ2-7, with TRBD1 matching over 7 bases. The receptor was derived from a woman under 30 in good health. Sample: blood. In nucleotides, the CDR3 is TGTGCCAGCAGGAGACAGGGCTCCTACGAGCAGTACTTC. Translated: CASRRQGSYEQYF.